A selection of T cell receptor beta chains follows, all from one sample in a study of OX40 agonist ivuxolimab in advanced cancers. Sequencing was performed with immunoSEQ multiplex PCR; in TCRdb, only in-frame clones are kept and a portion is missing. The table shows tens of thousands of clones, with approximately 80% occurring only once. The specimen was CD4+ or CD8+ T cells sorted from blood, collected in a trial of the OX40 agonist ivuxolimab. Source of these receptors: an adult with an advanced solid tumor such as melanoma, head and neck, liver or kidney cancer. CDR3s include the opening cysteine and the closing phenylalanine or tryptophan. The D gene is left open where the match is weak. Size values are once, few and many counts, or a class for expanded clones, and some rows have none.

j_call v_call d_call clone_size cdr3_aa cdr3_nt
TRBJ2-7 TRBV19 NA NA CASSPRDGSYEQYF TGTGCCAGTAGCCCCCGGGACGGATCCTACGAGCAGTACTTC
TRBJ1-5 TRBV12-5 NA NA CASGLGGGNQPQHF TGTGCTAGTGGTTTGGGAGGGGGCAATCAGCCCCAGCATTTT
TRBJ1-2 TRBV20-1 NA NA CSARLVGGYTF TGCAGTGCTAGGCTAGTAGGCGGCTACACCTTC
TRBJ2-1 TRBV6-4 TRBD2 NA CASSEVAGGYNEQFF TGTGCCAGCAGTGAAGTAGCGGGGGGGTACAATGAGCAGTTCTTC
TRBJ1-2 TRBV6-5 NA NA CASSFTGSGYTF TGTGCCAGCAGTTTCACTGGAAGTGGCTACACCTTC
TRBJ1-5 TRBV25-1 NA NA CASSGAENSNQPQHF TGTGCCAGCAGTGGGGCAGAAAATAGCAATCAGCCCCAGCATTTT
TRBJ2-5 TRBV7-9 TRBD2 hyperexpanded CASSLTGLAGWETQYF TGTGCCAGCAGCTTAACCGGACTAGCGGGGTGGGAGACCCAGTACTTC
TRBJ2-3 TRBV5-4 NA NA CASSLSSQQGDTQYF TGTGCCAGCAGCTTGAGCAGCCAGCAAGGGGATACGCAGTATTTT
TRBJ2-7 TRBV5-6 NA NA CASSLPGTDLYEQYF TGTGCCAGCAGCCTACCCGGGACGGACCTCTACGAGCAGTACTTC
TRBJ2-1 TRBV9 TRBD2 NA CASSAMKLAGGYNEQFF TGTGCCAGCAGCGCCATGAAACTAGCGGGGGGCTACAATGAGCAGTTCTTC
TRBJ2-6 TRBV6-6 NA NA CASSYTSSGANVLTF TGTGCCAGCAGTTACACGTCCTCTGGGGCCAACGTCCTGACTTTC
TRBJ1-3 TRBV5-1 NA few CASSLQQASAGNTIYF TGCGCCAGCAGCTTGCAACAGGCGAGCGCTGGAAACACCATATATTTT
TRBJ1-1 TRBV5-4 NA few CASSFVAGTEAFF TGTGCCAGCAGCTTTGTGGCCGGCACTGAAGCTTTCTTT
TRBJ2-1 TRBV10-2 NA NA CASSLADSQNEQFF TGCGCCAGCAGTCTAGCCGACAGTCAAAATGAGCAGTTCTTC
TRBJ2-1 TRBV25-1 NA NA CASSGFGMGSYNEQFF TGTGCCAGCAGTGGTTTTGGAATGGGCTCCTACAATGAGCAGTTCTTC
TRBJ1-2 TRBV5-4 NA NA CASSSRGELASGYTF TGTGCCAGCAGCTCCCGCGGGGAGCTAGCGAGTGGCTACACCTTC
TRBJ2-3 TRBV13 NA NA CASSPIADTQYF TGTGCCAGCAGCCCCATTGCGGATACGCAGTATTTT
TRBJ1-2 TRBV30 NA NA CAWSRYGSNYGYTF TGTGCCTGGAGTCGCTACGGGTCAAACTATGGCTACACCTTC
TRBJ2-7 TRBV11-2 TRBD2 NA CASSSGGFRGLAVF TGTGCCAGCAGCTCCGGGGGATTCCGGGGACTAGCCGTATTC
TRBJ1-1 TRBV6-6 NA NA CASSQQGGEAFF TGTGCCAGCAGCCAACAGGGTGGAGAAGCTTTCTTT
TRBJ1-5 TRBV6-5 NA NA CASSYRFREPQHF TGTGCCAGCAGTTATCGATTCAGAGAGCCCCAGCATTTT
TRBJ2-7 TRBV7-6 NA NA CASSPEQGSEQYF TGTGCCAGCAGCCCCGAACAGGGCTCCGAGCAGTACTTC
TRBJ1-5 TRBV19 NA few CASSWGTQPQHF TGTGCCAGTAGTTGGGGAACCCAGCCCCAGCATTTT
TRBJ2-7 TRBV2 NA NA CASSELSGLEQYF TGTGCCAGCAGTGAATTGTCGGGACTCGAGCAGTACTTC
TRBJ2-2 TRBV5-4 NA NA CASNRGSTTGELFF TGTGCCAGCAATCGTGGGTCTACCACCGGGGAGCTGTTTTTT
TRBJ2-7 TRBV27 NA once CASSLSAGIFYEQYF TGTGCCAGCAGTTTATCCGCAGGGATCTTTTACGAGCAGTACTTC
TRBJ2-5 TRBV20-1 NA NA CSARDVETQYF TGCAGTGCAAGAGACGTAGAGACCCAGTACTTC
TRBJ1-4 TRBV6-5 NA few CASSSTASTNEKLFF TGTGCCAGCAGTTCCACAGCATCAACTAATGAAAAACTGTTTTTT
TRBJ1-1 TRBV9 TRBD1 once CASSAQTGRAEAFF TGTGCCAGCAGCGCCCAGACAGGGAGGGCTGAAGCTTTCTTT
TRBJ1-2 TRBV5-6 NA few CASSLVGVNYGYTF TGTGCCAGCAGCTTGGTCGGGGTTAACTATGGCTACACCTTC
TRBJ1-1 TRBV6-5 NA NA CASSYAGLRTDTEAFF TGTGCCAGCAGTTACGCCGGACTAAGAACGGACACTGAAGCTTTCTTT
TRBJ2-7 TRBV25-1 NA NA CASSVSDEQYF TGTGCCAGCAGTGTATCCGACGAGCAGTACTTC
TRBJ1-2 TRBV10-3 NA NA CAISDGGRNYGYTF TGTGCCATCAGTGACGGGGGACGGAATTATGGCTACACCTTC
TRBJ1-1 TRBV5-1 NA once CASSITGNTEAFF TGCGCCAGCAGTATTACAGGGAACACTGAAGCTTTCTTT
TRBJ1-1 TRBV9 NA NA CASSVGGMDTEAFF TGTGCCAGCAGCGTAGGAGGGATGGACACTGAAGCTTTCTTT
TRBJ1-1 TRBV11-2 TRBD1 NA CASTFTGATEAFF TGTGCCAGCACCTTTACAGGGGCCACTGAAGCTTTCTTT
TRBJ2-7 TRBV7-2 NA NA CASSSVSWVYEQYF TGTGCCAGCAGCTCCGTCTCGTGGGTCTACGAGCAGTACTTC
TRBJ2-1 TRBV6-5 TRBD2 NA CASSGSGGRNEQFF TGTGCCAGCAGTGGTAGCGGGGGGCGCAATGAGCAGTTCTTC
TRBJ2-7 TRBV13 TRBD1 NA CASSLSTGGDEQYF TGTGCCAGCAGCCTATCGACAGGGGGCGACGAGCAGTACTTC
TRBJ2-4 TRBV5-4 NA NA CAVTGLAKNIQYF TGTGCCGTGACGGGGCTAGCCAAAAACATTCAGTACTTC
TRBJ1-6 TRBV13 NA NA CASSLRLLSIDSPLHF TGTGCCAGCAGCCTCCGACTGCTTTCAATTGATTCACCCCTCCACTTT
TRBJ1-2 TRBV30 NA NA CAWSVEGFYTF TGTGCCTGGAGTGTAGAGGGATTCTACACCTTC
TRBJ1-5 TRBV7-9 NA NA CASSPGGAGQPQHF TGTGCCAGCAGCCCTGGCGGGGCTGGTCAGCCCCAGCATTTT
TRBJ1-1 TRBV5-6 NA once CASSFPVTGTGEAFF TGTGCCAGCAGCTTCCCGGTAACAGGTACTGGGGAAGCTTTCTTT
TRBJ2-2 TRBV25-1 NA NA CASRDFANTGELFF TGTGCCAGTCGGGACTTTGCAAACACCGGGGAGCTGTTTTTT
TRBJ1-2 TRBV5-1 TRBD1 NA CASTSGTGGNYGYTF TGCGCCAGCACATCGGGGACAGGCGGTAACTATGGCTACACCTTC
TRBJ1-2 TRBV9 NA NA CASSVDDSPYGYTF TGTGCCAGCAGCGTAGACGACAGCCCGTATGGCTACACCTTC
TRBJ2-5 TRBV2 TRBD2 NA CASTKTSGPQETQYF TGTGCCAGCACCAAGACTAGCGGGCCCCAAGAGACCCAGTACTTC
TRBJ2-3 TRBV6-4 NA NA CASSDSGGATDTQYF TGTGCCAGCAGTGACTCGGGGGGGGCCACAGATACGCAGTATTTT
TRBJ1-5 TRBV30 NA NA CAWSLDSNQPQHF TGTGCCTGGAGCCTGGATAGCAATCAGCCCCAGCATTTT
TRBJ2-5 TRBV7-9 TRBD1 NA CASSSPGQRQETQYF TGTGCCAGCAGCTCACCGGGACAGAGACAAGAGACCCAGTACTTC
TRBJ2-5 TRBV2 NA NA CASSEGQVGETQYF TGTGCCAGCAGTGAAGGTCAGGTCGGGGAGACCCAGTACTTC